The 20 T cell receptor beta chains below all came from one sample that was sequenced in a study of blood T cell repertoires in COVID-19. TCRdb's table, derived via immunoSEQ multiplex PCR, lists solely in-frame clones and lacks some. The sample has about 120,000 clones; 83% are singletons. The sample taken for sequencing was peripheral blood. Every receptor here comes from a man aged 30 to 39 with acute or convalescent COVID-19.

The gene calls are TRBV7-3 and TRBJ2-3, with 9 bases fitting TRBD2. From germline, CDR1 is SGHTA and CDR2 FQGTGA. Trimming removed 2 bases from V and 2 bases from J; junction bases left unmatched: 8. CDR3 size: 17 residues. CDR3 region: CASSLGAGTSYTDTQYF. The CDR3 bases are TGTGCCAGCAGCTTAGGGGCCGGGACTAGCTACACAGATACGCAGTATTTT.

The V call is TRBV11-2, the J call TRBJ1-1; D remains unclear. Germline-derived CDR1 and CDR2 are SGHAT and FQNNGV. Trimming removed 5 bases from V and 1 base from J, with 11 bases in between. The CDR3 is 14 residues long. The DNA of the CDR3 is TGTGCCAGCAGCGCACGCCGGGAGAACACTGAAGCTTTCTTT. It yields the protein CASSARRENTEAFF. Complete variable domain (other parts from reference TRBV11-2 and TRBJ1-1): EAGVAQSPRYKIIEKRQSVAFWCNPISGHATLYWYQQILGQGPKLLIQFQNNGVVDDSQLPKDRFSAERLKGVDSTLKIQPAKLEDSAVYLCASSARRENTEAFFGQGTRLTVV.

This chain links TRBV11-2 with TRBJ1-1, with unresolved D. The CDR3 runs 13 residues. V was shortened by 5 bases and J by 5 bases, with 12 bases between the two germline ends. Germline CDR1 reads SGHAT; CDR2 reads FQNNGV. CDR3 sequence reads: CASSIIEETEAFF. The CDR3 nucleotides read TGTGCCAGCAGCATTATAGAAGAGACTGAAGCTTTCTTT.

The chain links TRBV3-1 (or the pseudogene TRBV3-2) to TRBJ2-7, with a weak D call TRBD2 (5 bases). Trimming shortened V by 0 bases and J by 9 bases, and 15 bases separated the two germline ends. The CDR3 consists of 14 residues. Germline CDR1 and CDR2: LGHDT and YNNKEL (reference sequence). The CDR3 sequence is CASSQDRSGRGQYF. Here the CDR3 DNA reads TGTGCCAGCAGCCAAGATAGGAGTGGCCGGGGGCAGTACTTC.

The chain couples TRBV30 to TRBJ2-1, with 8 bases aligning to TRBD2. The CDR3 consists of 17 residues. Germline V CDR1 and CDR2: GTSNPN, SVGIG (reference sequence). V was clipped by 0 bases and J by 3 bases; unmatched bases: 10. Here the CDR3 reads CAWSVSVTLAGYNEQFF. For the CDR3, the DNA is TGTGCCTGGAGTGTTTCGGTGACGCTAGCGGGCTACAATGAGCAGTTCTTC. The whole variable domain, filled in from reference TRBV30 and TRBJ2-1, reads SQTIHQWPATLVQPVGSPLSLECTVEGTSNPNLYWYRQAAGRGLQLLFYSVGIGQISSEVPQNLSASRPQDRQFILSSKKLLLSDSGFYLCAWSVSVTLAGYNEQFFGPGTRLTVL.

The chain recombines TRBV11-1 with TRBJ1-1; D not certain. Trimming removed 8 bases at V and 2 bases at J, with 12 bases between. CDR3 length equals 13 residues. The germline CDR1 and CDR2 sequences are SGHAT and FQDESV (reference sequence). For the CDR3, the DNA is TGTGCCAGCTCATTAGAATTCAACACTGAAGCTTTCTTT. Translation: CASSLEFNTEAFF.

This sequence joins TRBV6-5 and TRBJ2-3; 12 nucleotides line up with TRBD2. The CDR3 contains 14 residues. The V gene's germline CDR1 is MNHEY and CDR2 SVGAGI. J lost 4 bases, V lost 6 bases, and 2 bases had no gene match. CDR3 residues: CASRTSGGPDTQYF. CDR3 bases: TGTGCCAGCAGAACTAGCGGGGGGCCAGATACGCAGTATTTT.

The rearrangement joins TRBV6-5 to TRBJ1-2; tentatively, D is TRBD1 (5 bases). The length of the CDR3 is 14 residues. Germline CDR1 MNHEY, CDR2 SVGAGI. The germline V and J ends were trimmed by 6 bases and 7 bases, with 18 bases remaining between them. The CDR3 DNA reads TGTGCCAGCAGCCGAGAGGGGAGGGCAGGTGGCTACACCTTC. As protein: CASSREGRAGGYTF.

The chain's CDR3 is CASSFLAGVETQYF. The CDR3 DNA is TGTGCCAGCAGCTTTCTAGCGGGGGTAGAGACCCAGTACTTC. The chain carries TRBV5-4 and TRBJ2-5; 10 bases align to TRBD2. V shed 2 bases and J 4 bases; nucleotides not matched to a gene: 2. Germline assignment: CDR1 SGHNT and CDR2 YYREEE (reference sequence). The length of the CDR3 is 14 residues.

The chain links TRBV7-2 to TRBJ1-1, with D maybe TRBD1 (6 bases). V shed 3 bases and J shed 3 bases, with 11 bases lying between them. Germline V gene data show CDR1 as SGHTA and CDR2 as FQGNSA. This CDR3 is 14 amino acids long. CDR3: CASSFGSGDTEAFF. The CDR3 region has the DNA TGTGCCAGCAGCTTCGGTTCAGGGGACACTGAAGCTTTCTTT.

This rearrangement joins TRBV2 to TRBJ2-5, with a possible D match to TRBD2 (6 bases). The CDR3 runs to 13 residues. Germline V gene sequence: CDR1 SNHLY, CDR2 FYNNEI. The V end lost 5 bases, the J end lost 5 bases, and 12 bases lay between the germline ends. CDR3 in amino acids: CASSITGVETQYF. DNA of the CDR3: TGTGCCAGCAGTATCACGGGGGTGGAGACCCAGTACTTC. The entire variable domain, with the rest obtained from reference TRBV2 and TRBJ2-5, is as follows: EPEVTQTPSHQVTQMGQEVILRCVPISNHLYFYWYRQILGQKVEFLVSFYNNEISEKSEIFDDQFSVERPDGSNFTLKIRSTKLEDSAMYFCASSITGVETQYFGPGTRLLVL.

The chain uses TRBV6-2 or TRBV6-3 and TRBJ2-5; perhaps TRBD1 as D (5 bases). V lost 0 bases to trimming and J lost 1 base, with 18 bases between them. Germline values: CDR1 MNHEY, CDR2 SVGEGT. The CDR3 runs to 18 residues. The CDR3 protein is CASSYSGPTAYLQETQYF. The CDR3 nucleotides read TGTGCCAGCAGTTACTCGGGGCCAACAGCCTACCTCCAAGAGACCCAGTACTTC.

CDR3 sequence reads: CASSFGQYYGYTF. CDR3 bases: TGTGCCAGCAGTTTTGGTCAGTACTATGGCTACACCTTC. The chain links TRBV12-3 or TRBV12-4 to TRBJ1-2; D is unclear. The CDR3 is 13 amino acids. The V gene lost 3 bases and the J gene lost 3 bases, with 8 bases spanning the gap.

The rearrangement uses TRBV24-1 and TRBJ1-5; 7 nucleotides align to TRBD1. The CDR3 contains 17 residues. V gave up 6 bases and J gave up 9 bases; unmatched junction bases: 19. Per the germline V gene, CDR1 is KGHDR and CDR2 is SFDVKD. CDR3 sequence (DNA): TGTGCCACCAGTAATATGACAGGGCAAAGGGGGGATAGGCCCCAGCATTTT. Translated: CATSNMTGQRGDRPQHF.

The V gene is TRBV12-3 or TRBV12-4, the J gene TRBJ2-7, with no clear D. The CDR3 sequence is 12 residues long. V was clipped by 6 bases and J by 0 bases, with 6 bases between them. CDR3 in amino acids: CASSKSSYEQYF. In DNA, the CDR3 is TGTGCCAGCAGCAAGAGCTCCTACGAGCAGTACTTC.

This clone was counted only a few times. This rearrangement joins TRBV9 to TRBJ1-5, with D tentatively TRBD1 (5 bases). Germline V gives CDR1 SGDLS, CDR2 YYNGEE. The CDR3 totals 12 residues. V lost 4 bases and J lost 6, with 8 bases in between. This chain's CDR3 is CASSQGSQPQHF. The CDR3 DNA reads as TGTGCCAGCAGCCAGGGCAGTCAGCCCCAGCATTTT.

The genes are TRBV29-1 and TRBJ1-2; TRBD1 matches 10 bases. J lost 5 bases, V lost 6 bases, and 6 bases had no gene match. The CDR3 consists of 13 residues. Germline CDR1 SQVTM, CDR2 ANQGSEA. This CDR3 is CSVGTGVNYGYTF. In nucleotides, the CDR3 is TGCAGCGTAGGGACAGGGGTTAATTATGGCTACACCTTC.

V is TRBV9 and J is TRBJ2-3; 8 positions agree with TRBD2. The CDR3 covers 16 residues. The germline V gene has CDR1 SGDLS and CDR2 YYNGEE. Trimming cost V 4 bases and J 4 bases; bases outside gene matches: 11. CDR3 bases: TGTGCCAGCAGCTCCACCTCGGGAGGGCCGGCAGATACGCAGTATTTT. It encodes CASSSTSGGPADTQYF.

V is TRBV11-1 and J is TRBJ1-1; tentatively, D is TRBD1 (5 bases). CDR1 is SGHAT, CDR2 FQDESV, per germline (reference sequence). V was pared by 3 bases and J by 0 bases, with 8 bases between. The CDR3 is made up of 14 amino acids. CDR3 sequence reads: CASSFLQVNTEAFF. Written as DNA, the CDR3 is TGTGCCAGCAGCTTTTTACAGGTGAACACTGAAGCTTTCTTT.

V usage is TRBV6-5 and J usage is TRBJ2-7; D gene uncertain. Germline V gene lookup returns CDR1 MNHEY and CDR2 SVGAGI. The CDR3 is 13 amino acids. V lost 3 bases to trimming and J lost 5 bases, with 11 bases between them. CDR3 in amino acids: CASSYSRSNEQYF. DNA for the CDR3: TGTGCCAGCAGTTATTCTAGGTCTAACGAGCAGTACTTC.